These 20 T cell receptor beta chains originate from one sample sequenced in a study of T cell responses to AZD1222 COVID-19 vaccine. Assay used: immunoSEQ multiplex PCR; TCRdb lists only in-frame clones, some missing. Found here are some 130,000 clones, over 75% of them singletons; the top ten hold approximately 2.5%. This specimen consisted of peripheral blood, obtained on day 0 of AZD1222 vaccination. Every receptor here comes from an adult in good health.

This chain uses TRBV27 with TRBJ1-4; maybe TRBD1 (5 bases). This CDR3 has 12 amino acids. With 3 bases removed from V and 10 bases from J, the gap between germline ends came to 9 bases. Germline loops: CDR1 MNHEY, CDR2 SMNVEV (reference sequence). The DNA of the CDR3 is TGTGCCAGCAGTTTGGGGGGAGGAAAACTGTTTTTT. It is translated as CASSLGGGKLFF.

The rearrangement links TRBV5-4 to TRBJ2-1, with D tentatively TRBD1 (6 bases). This CDR3 is 16 amino acids long. V was clipped by 0 bases and J by 6 bases, with 16 bases between them. Germline-derived CDR1 and CDR2 are SGHNT and YYREEE (reference sequence). DNA for the CDR3: TGTGCCAGCAGCTTGGGATATAGGGGGTGGGGCAATGAGCAGTTCTTC. It yields the protein CASSLGYRGWGNEQFF.

The V gene is TRBV4-2, the J gene TRBJ1-5; unclear D gene. V gave up 0 bases and J gave up 0 bases, with 3 bases separating them. Per the germline V gene, CDR1 is LGHNA and CDR2 is YNFKEQ. This CDR3 has 14 amino acids. The CDR3 loop reads CASSQDHSNQPQHF. As DNA, the CDR3 is TGTGCCAGCAGCCAAGATCATAGCAATCAGCCCCAGCATTTT.

The rearrangement uses TRBV9 and TRBJ2-7, with TRBD1 matching 11 bases. The CDR3 has 14 amino acids. CDR1 and CDR2 (germline): SGDLS, YYNGEE. The trim removed 4 bases at V and 6 bases at J, leaving 6 bases unmatched. CDR3 nucleotides: TGTGCCAGCAGCCCCGGACAGGGGGCCATCGAGCAGTACTTC. Translated: CASSPGQGAIEQYF.

V and J are TRBV2 and TRBJ1-5, with unresolved D. Germline CDR1 reads SNHLY; CDR2 reads FYNNEI. The CDR3 has 14 residues. Trimming stripped 6 bases from V and 0 bases from J, with 9 bases between. CDR3 sequence: CASREGPSNQPQHF. CDR3 sequence (DNA): TGTGCCAGCAGGGAGGGTCCTAGCAATCAGCCCCAGCATTTT.

This chain joins TRBV7-9 and TRBJ2-1; tentatively, D is TRBD1 (7 bases). The CDR3 runs 16 residues. V was cut by 1 base and J by 0 bases, with 10 bases left in between. Germline V lookup: CDR1 SEHNR, CDR2 FQNEAQ (reference sequence). DNA for the CDR3: TGTGCCAGCAGCTTAGGACAGGGAGGCTCCTACAATGAGCAGTTCTTC. Protein: CASSLGQGGSYNEQFF. The full variable domain, rest sourced from reference TRBV7-9 and TRBJ2-1, is DTGVSQNPRHKITKRGQNVTFRCDPISEHNRLYWYRQTLGQGPEFLTYFQNEAQLEKSRLLSDRFSAERPKGSFSTLEIQRTEQGDSAMYLCASSLGQGGSYNEQFFGPGTRLTVL.

This clone was counted only a few times. The chain recombines TRBV5-1 with TRBJ2-7; D ambiguous. CDR1 is SGHRS and CDR2 is YFSETQ in the germline V gene. The CDR3 totals 15 residues. Trimming shortened V by 0 bases and J by 3 bases, and 13 bases separated the two germline ends. The CDR3 reads CASSLDGPFLYEQYF. CDR3 coding DNA: TGCGCCAGCAGCTTGGATGGGCCGTTCCTCTACGAGCAGTACTTC. The entire variable domain, with the rest obtained from reference TRBV5-1 and TRBJ2-7, is as follows: KAGVTQTPRYLIKTRGQQVTLSCSPISGHRSVSWYQQTPGQGLQFLFEYFSETQRNKGNFPGRFSGRQFSNSRSEMNVSTLELGDSALYLCASSLDGPFLYEQYFGPGTRLTVT.

This clone was seen more than once but under ten times. The chain recombines TRBV4-3 with TRBJ2-7; either TRBD1 or TRBD2 may fit D (5 bases each). This CDR3 has 14 amino acids. CDR1 is LGHNA and CDR2 is YSLEER in the germline V gene. The CDR3 DNA is TGCGTCGGGACCGTCGTCGACGGAACCTACGAGCAGTACTTC. Encoded protein: CVGTVVDGTYEQYF.

In its sample, this clone was seen once. J is TRBJ1-5 and V is TRBV19; possibly TRBD1 for D (5 bases). The CDR3 has 13 residues. The V gene's germline CDR1 is LNHDA and CDR2 SQIVND (reference sequence). The V end was cut by 5 bases, the J end by 6 bases, with 11 bases between. This CDR3 reads CASSGWGPQPQHF. CDR3 DNA sequence: TGTGCCAGTAGTGGCTGGGGACCTCAGCCCCAGCATTTT.

The chain employs TRBV29-1 and TRBJ1-5, with unresolved D. V shed 7 bases and J shed 5 bases, with 12 bases lying between them. This CDR3 comprises 12 residues. In germline, CDR1 is SQVTM, CDR2 ANQGSEA. In DNA form, the CDR3 reads TGCAGCGGGGGATTTACCGATCAGCCCCAGCATTTT. It encodes CSGGFTDQPQHF.

The chain links TRBV5-3 to TRBJ1-6; D remains ambiguous. TRBV5-3 qualifies as an ORF whose function is uncertain. This CDR3 contains 17 residues. The V end lost 4 bases, the J end lost 7 bases, and 21 bases lay between the germline ends. The CDR3 nucleotides are TGTGCCAGAAGCCGGATGGGAAGCTTGAATGACAATTCACCCCTCCACTTT. Translating gives CARSRMGSLNDNSPLHF.

The chain joins TRBV28 to TRBJ1-2; no firm D call. The CDR3 has 13 amino acids. CDR1 is MDHEN, CDR2 SYDVKM, per germline. The V end lost 5 bases, the J end lost 4 bases, and 11 bases lay between the germline ends. This CDR3 reads CASSGQFLYGYTF. In DNA form, the CDR3 reads TGTGCCAGCAGTGGGCAGTTCCTCTATGGCTACACCTTC.

J is TRBJ1-5 and V is TRBV6-5, with D tentatively TRBD1 (5 bases). Trimming removed 6 bases from V and 4 bases from J, with 13 bases in between. CDR3 size: 14 residues. Germline V gives CDR1 MNHEY, CDR2 SVGAGI. CDR3 region: CASSFGTGNQPQHF. DNA of the CDR3: TGTGCCAGCAGCTTCGGGACTGGGAATCAGCCCCAGCATTTT.

The chain employs TRBV6-5 and TRBJ2-7, with D perhaps matching TRBD2 (7 bases). This CDR3 comprises 14 residues. Germline lookup yields CDR1 MNHEY and CDR2 SVGAGI. With 2 bases removed from V and 4 bases from J, the gap between germline ends came to 12 bases. The DNA for the CDR3 is TGTGCCAGCAGTTACGGGGGGGCCTGGTACGAGCAGTACTTC. Protein product: CASSYGGAWYEQYF.

This clone was recorded a few times. This chain connects TRBV11-3 to TRBJ2-2; TRBD1 matches 11 bases. Losses at the gene ends were 6 bases for V and 7 bases for J; bases not matched to a gene: 7. Germline V gene lookup returns CDR1 SGHNT and CDR2 YENEEA. There are 15 residues in the CDR3. CDR3: CASSDADRGLGELFF. The CDR3 region has the DNA TGTGCCAGCAGTGATGCGGACAGGGGGCTCGGGGAGCTGTTTTTT.

The chain links TRBV6-5 to TRBJ1-3, with D tentatively TRBD1 (6 bases). Germline CDR1 and CDR2: MNHEY and SVGAGI. V was shortened by 10 bases and J by 2 bases, with 9 bases between the two germline ends. This CDR3 comprises 12 residues. The CDR3 loop reads CATWTAGNTIYF. DNA for the CDR3: TGTGCCACCTGGACAGCTGGAAACACCATATATTTT.

The CDR3 is CASTPKAAGDTEAFF. The CDR3, as DNA: TGTGCCAGCACCCCCAAAGCCGCCGGGGACACTGAAGCTTTCTTT. The chain carries TRBV7-9 and TRBJ1-1, with D uncertain. The V end lost 7 bases, the J end lost 3 bases, and 18 bases lay between the germline ends. This CDR3 is 15 amino acids long. The germline V gene encodes CDR1 SEHNR and CDR2 FQNEAQ (reference sequence).

The gene calls are TRBV19 and TRBJ2-2; TRBD2 matches 7 bases. V shed 0 bases, J shed 4 bases, and the junction held 8 bases outside the gene matches. The germline gives CDR1 LNHDA, CDR2 SQIVND (reference sequence). The CDR3 runs to 17 residues. The CDR3 region has the DNA TGTGCCAGTAGTATAGATAACGGGGGGTCGATCACCGGGGAGCTGTTTTTT. As protein: CASSIDNGGSITGELFF.

The J gene is TRBJ2-4, the V gene TRBV2; 7 bases line up with TRBD1. Germline V gives CDR1 SNHLY, CDR2 FYNNEI. V lost 5 bases, J lost 5 bases, and 9 bases stayed unmatched. CDR3 size: 15 residues. The CDR3 DNA follows: TGTGCCAGCAGTACCGGACAGGCAGTCCAAAACATTCAGTACTTC. Its protein is CASSTGQAVQNIQYF.

V gene TRBV5-1 combines with J gene TRBJ2-3; 7 bases line up with TRBD2. V was clipped by 1 base and J by 2 bases; unmatched bases: 13. Germline V lookup: CDR1 SGHRS, CDR2 YFSETQ. The CDR3 is 18 amino acids. This chain's CDR3 is CASSLSGVSRFVTDTQYF. CDR3 DNA sequence: TGCGCCAGCAGCTTGAGCGGGGTCTCTCGATTTGTCACAGATACGCAGTATTTT.